This T cell receptor (beta chain) was identified in a study of blood T cell repertoires in COVID-19. The CDR3 is made up of 14 amino acids. V was pared by 5 bases and J by 1 base, with 11 bases between. The germline V gene has CDR1 SEHNR and CDR2 FQNEAQ (reference sequence). This clone has just one count. The assay was immunoSEQ multiplex PCR, and TCRdb's table has in-frame clones only and misses some. The table includes around 200,000 clones, roughly nine tenths detected once. The chain has TRBV7-9 and TRBJ2-5; D gene ambiguous. The sequencing input was PBMCs or T cells enriched from blood (not recorded which). This receptor was obtained from a woman in her thirties or forties with acute COVID-19. CDR3 in amino acids: CASSPDSFQETQYF. The CDR3 coding sequence is TGTGCCAGCAGCCCAGACTCTTTCCAAGAGACCCAGTACTTC.